The 5 T cell receptor beta chains below all came from one sample that was sequenced in a study of T-cell reconstitution after alpha-beta-depleted transplantation in children. Preparing the TCRbeta library involved the use of unique molecular identifiers. TCRdb itself ran the PCR reads through MiXCR, one entry per CDR3 protein. The table includes 490,000 or so distinct CDR3 sequences, roughly a tenth detected once. The sequences come from PBMCs, collected before TCRalphabeta/CD19-depleted stem cell transplant. These receptor sequences come from a child aged 2 to 15 with inherited bone marrow failure, due to receive a stem cell transplant.

This clonotype came up many times. V is TRBV5-1 and J is TRBJ1-1; 8 bases agree with TRBD1. With 0 bases clipped from V and 3 bases from J, the junction kept 1 base outside the gene matches. The CDR3 totals 14 residues. Germline CDR1 is SGHRS and CDR2 is YFSETQ. CDR3 DNA sequence: TGCGCCAGCAGCTTGGCGACAGGGGACACTGAAGCTTTCTTT. It translates to CASSLATGDTEAFF. The full variable domain, its missing parts supplied by reference TRBV5-1 and TRBJ1-1, is KAGVTQTPRYLIKTRGQQVTLSCSPISGHRSVSWYQQTPGQGLQFLFEYFSETQRNKGNFPGRFSGRQFSNSRSEMNVSTLELGDSALYLCASSLATGDTEAFFGQGTRLTVV.

This sequence joins TRBV11-1 and TRBJ2-7, with TRBD2 matching 9 bases. Germline loops: CDR1 SGHAT, CDR2 FQDESV (reference sequence). V trimming: 5 bases; J trimming: 5 bases; junction bases outside the gene matches: 16. The CDR3 is made up of 17 amino acids. The CDR3 DNA reads TGTGCCAGCAGCCGTTTCGGACTAGCGCCCCCGAGGGACGAGCAGTACTTC. Protein: CASSRFGLAPPRDEQYF.

This clonotype was seen repeatedly, ten times or more. The CDR3 loop is CASSRNRGRLAGAYNEQFF. CDR3 nucleotides: TGTGCCAGCAGCCGAAATCGGGGTAGACTAGCGGGAGCCTACAATGAGCAGTTCTTC. V gene TRBV7-2 combines with J gene TRBJ2-1, with 12 bases lining up with TRBD2. Looked up from germline, CDR1 is SGHTA and CDR2 is FQGNSA. The CDR3 runs 19 residues. Losses at the gene ends were 5 bases for V and 2 bases for J; bases not matched to a gene: 13.

This clonotype occurred many times. This chain joins TRBV7-9 and TRBJ2-3, with D unclear. This CDR3 is 14 amino acids long. Trimming cost V 2 bases and J 0 bases, with 6 bases left between them. Germline V gene data show CDR1 as SEHNR and CDR2 as FQNEAQ (reference sequence). CDR3: CASSLSVSTDTQYF. CDR3 DNA sequence: TGTGCCAGCAGCTTATCCGTTAGCACAGATACGCAGTATTTT.

In this sample, this clonotype turned up a few times. V gene TRBV30 combines with J gene TRBJ2-3, with 11 positions matching TRBD2. This CDR3 spans 16 amino acids. The V gene end was trimmed by 1 base and the J gene end by 3 bases; junction bases not matched to a gene: 6. The germline CDR1 and CDR2 sequences are GTSNPN and SVGIG (reference sequence). The CDR3, as DNA: TGTGCCTGGAGTGAAGGGGCTAGCGGGAGGACAGATACGCAGTATTTT. This encodes CAWSEGASGRTDTQYF.